This entry concerns a single T cell receptor (beta chain). Deletions cut 6 bases from V and 3 bases from J, with 9 bases between. Germline V gives CDR1 SNHLY, CDR2 FYNNEI. The CDR3 runs 12 residues. This record comes from a study of blood T cell repertoires in COVID-19. Across the study: Samples came from the United States, Italy and Spain, spanning acute and convalescent COVID-19. In each case, the material was cDNA or gDNA derived from T cells, B-cell-depleted T cells, or PBMCs.

Under the authors' procedure: Estimation of nucleated cell counts was performed using reference gene primer amplification. Clones were sequenced by immunoSEQ multiplex PCR, and TCRdb holds only the in-frame ones, with some missing. V, J and clone size are taken as reported in that table, and D and trimming were inferred from the DNA itself. The sample lists some 150,000 clones; about four fifths were seen once. This clonotype was sampled from a human donor in a cohort sampled during active COVID-19. The chain couples TRBV2 to TRBJ2-7; maybe TRBD1 (6 bases). The sample comprised peripheral blood. This CDR3 reads CASREQGYEQYF. CDR3 nucleotide sequence: TGTGCCAGCAGAGAACAGGGCTACGAGCAGTACTTC.